The present T cell receptor beta chain was sequenced within a study of cytomegalovirus exposure and HLA in healthy donors. Both 60 Vbeta primers and 13 Jbeta primers went into the PCR. Profiled with immunoSEQ multiplex PCR; TCRdb holds only in-frame clones, not every one. The data show 150,000 to 200,000 clones, approximately 78% seen once. Specimen: PBMCs. This clonotype was sampled from a male donor in good health and CMV-seronegative.

The CDR3 reads CASSFFNRGFSDTQYF. The CDR3 bases are TGCGCCAGCAGCTTTTTTAATCGGGGGTTTTCAGATACGCAGTATTTT. The chain has TRBV5-1 and TRBJ2-3; a possible D gene is TRBD2 (6 bases). Germline V CDR1 and CDR2: SGHRS, YFSETQ. The CDR3 runs to 16 residues. Deletions cut 2 bases from V and 4 bases from J, with 17 bases between.